Detailed here is one TCR beta chain. Its antigen remains undetermined. Base quality data are lacking; no much larger clone is found one base away. The data belong to a study of tumor-infiltrating lymphocytes in oesophageal squamous cell carcinoma (dated by TCRdb to about 2016). The library was obtained by PCR. The run used an Illumina HiSeq 2000. The public sequencing data were trimmed at Q25 with fastp and processed into clonotypes with MiXCR by TCRdb, which kept only in-frame beta chains. For every CDR3 protein sequence, its rows merge into one entry that carries the most common genes and DNA. This sample comprises about 10,000 distinct CDR3 sequences, around three fifths of them detected only once. The ten largest clones add up to 39% of the sample. From a lookup of the germline V gene (reference sequence), CDR1 and CDR2 are MNHEY and SMNVEV. The CDR3 covers 15 residues, taking in both the cysteine and the phenylalanine. Only the CDR3 DNA is retained, 45 bases long and in frame from the first base. Relative to germline, V is 3 bases shorter and J is 2 bases shorter, with 14 bases between their ends.

This clonotype was sampled from a female donor with esophageal squamous cell carcinoma. This sequence uses TRBV27 and TRBJ2-7; the D region possibly corresponds to TRBD1 (6 bases align). Sequencing used esophageal tumor tissue. The nucleotides read TGTGCCAGCAGTTTGGGGGCGCAGGGCCCCTACGAGCAGTACTTC. This translates into CASSLGAQGPYEQYF.